This T cell receptor beta chain comes out of a study of T-cell reconstitution after alpha-beta-depleted transplantation in children. The authors prepared the TCRbeta library with unique molecular identifiers. TCRdb redid the calling of the PCR reads with MiXCR, one entry per CDR3 protein. The profile shows a few hundred thousand distinct CDR3 sequences, over 40% of them singletons. Of note for this clonotype: Its specificity is not known.

General study findings and limits: Several hundred expanded graft clones reportedly gave rise to the alpha-beta T cells present about two months after transplant.

This CDR3 is built from 15 residues. Germline V gives CDR1 SGHRS, CDR2 YFSETQ. J gave up 5 bases and V 4 bases, and 7 bases lay outside the gene matches. The chain links TRBV5-1 to TRBJ2-2; 8 bases match TRBD2. Specimen: PBMCs, collected before TCRalphabeta/CD19-depleted stem cell transplant. The receptor comes from a girl under 10 years old with aplastic anemia, due to receive a stem cell transplant. The DNA of the CDR3 is TGCGCCAGCAGCGGCCGGGGGGGCCTTACCGGGGAGCTGTTTTTT. Protein sequence: CASSGRGGLTGELFF.